This is a list of T cell receptor beta chains from one sample in a study of neurological immune-mediated disorders. TCRdb itself ran the 5' RACE reads through MiXCR, one entry per CDR3 protein. The data hold approximately 77,000 distinct CDR3 sequences, with approximately 10% observed a single time. The sample taken for sequencing was PBMCs. All receptors come from a man aged 50 or older in good health. The CDR3 runs from the conserved cysteine through the conserved F or W. The D gene is left open where the match is weak. Some rows have no size entry. The others give once, few or many, or a class for an expanded clone.

clone_size | j_call | d_call | v_call | cdr3_nt | cdr3_aa
many | TRBJ2-3 | - | TRBV7-6 | TGTGCCAGCAGCCCGACGACGACCGACGCAACGCAGTATTTT | CASSPTTTDATQYF
many | TRBJ2-7 | TRBD2 | TRBV28 | TGTGCCAGCAGAACCGGGACTAGCGTTTCCTACGAGCAGTACTTC | CASRTGTSVSYEQYF
- | TRBJ2-5 | - | TRBV4-1 | TGCGCCAGCAGCCATCCTCAGGGAAGGCAGACCCAGTACTTC | CASSHPQGRQTQYF
few | TRBJ1-1 | - | TRBV28 | TGTGCCAACAGTTTAAGACAGACAGCTTTCTTT | CANSLRQTAFF
many | TRBJ2-4 | - | TRBV5-1 | TGCGCCAGCAGCTTTGGGAGCGGCGGCATTCAGTACTTC | CASSFGSGGIQYF
- | TRBJ2-7 | - | TRBV12-3/TRBV12-4 | TGTGCCAGCAGTTCTATCGCCTACGAGCAGTACTTC | CASSSIAYEQYF
many | TRBJ1-3 | - | TRBV20-1 | TGCAGTGCTAGGGTACCCGGACAGAGTCCTGGAAACACCATATATTTT | CSARVPGQSPGNTIYF
many | TRBJ1-4 | TRBD1 | TRBV7-2 | TGTGCCAGCAGCTTAGCGGGGACAGGGGGTGAAAAACTGTTTTTT | CASSLAGTGGEKLFF
many | TRBJ2-7 | - | TRBV21-1 | TGTGCCAGCAGCAAATTAAGGACGGTTGAGACCTACGAGCAGTACTTC | CASSKLRTVETYEQYF
many | TRBJ2-7 | TRBD1 | TRBV4-1 | TGCGCCAGCAGCCAAGATGGGACAGACTACGAGCAGTACTTC | CASSQDGTDYEQYF
few | TRBJ2-7 | TRBD2 | TRBV7-2 | TGTGCCAGCAGCTCACGCGCCGGACTAGCGGGAGTCCACGAGCAGTACTTC | CASSSRAGLAGVHEQYF
many | TRBJ2-5 | - | TRBV5-1 | TGCGCCAGCAGCTTGGTGGGCGGATTGTACCAAGAGACCCAGTACTTC | CASSLVGGLYQETQYF
many | TRBJ2-2 | - | TRBV4-3 | TGCGCCAGCAGCCAAGAAGGGGGGGTTACGACCGGGGAGCTGTTTTTT | CASSQEGGVTTGELFF
- | TRBJ1-5 | TRBD1 | TRBV5-1 | TGCGCCAGCAGCCCGGGGACAGCATCCTCGAGCAATCAGCCCCAGCATTTT | CASSPGTASSSNQPQHF